These T cell receptor beta chains were read from a single sample in a study of T cells in Graves' hyperthyroidism and ophthalmopathy. TCRdb re-called the multiplex PCR reads with MiXCR, one entry per CDR3 protein. The data contain approximately 590,000 distinct CDR3 sequences, 35% to 55% of them singletons. Material for sequencing was peripheral blood or thyroid tissue (not recorded which). Source of these receptors: a woman younger than 35 with Graves' hyperthyroidism. Each CDR3 is given with its conserved first and last residue. Fields, in order: V gene, J gene, clone size, D gene, CDR3 DNA, CDR3 protein. A D gene is named only where the DNA matches it firmly. Not all rows give a size; the values are once, few, many and, for expanded clones, a class.

V: TRBV6-6
J: TRBJ1-5
size: .
D: TRBD1
DNA: TGTGCCAGCAGTTATTTGGGACAGGAGAGGGATAGCAATCAGCCCCAGCATTTT
CDR3: CASSYLGQERDSNQPQHF

V: TRBV12-3/TRBV12-4
J: TRBJ2-2
size: .
D: .
DNA: TGTGCCAGCAGTACCGGACGGTCCGGGGAGCTGTTTTTT
CDR3: CASSTGRSGELFF

V: TRBV9
J: TRBJ2-5
size: few
D: .
DNA: TGTGCCAGCAGCGTACCAGACACGGGTCTGTCGGCCCAGTACTTC
CDR3: CASSVPDTGLSAQYF

V: TRBV29-1
J: TRBJ1-4
size: few
D: .
DNA: TGCAGCGTTGAGGGGCCCGCCGGTAAACTGTTTTTT
CDR3: CSVEGPAGKLFF

V: TRBV5-4
J: TRBJ2-5
size: once
D: TRBD1
DNA: TGTGCCAGCAGCTTGATGGGACAGGGTCCAGAGACCCAGTACTTC
CDR3: CASSLMGQGPETQYF

V: TRBV14
J: TRBJ1-1
size: .
D: TRBD1
DNA: TGTGCCAGCAGCCGGGACAGTAGCACGAACACTGAAGCTTTCTTT
CDR3: CASSRDSSTNTEAFF

V: TRBV7-6
J: TRBJ1-2
size: many
D: .
DNA: TGTGCCAGCAGCCAACGGGGTAGCTATGGCTACACCTTC
CDR3: CASSQRGSYGYTF

V: TRBV11-2
J: TRBJ2-3
size: .
D: .
DNA: TGTGCCAGCAGCTTCTGGACCAACACAGATACGCAGTATTTT
CDR3: CASSFWTNTDTQYF

V: TRBV5-1
J: TRBJ2-2
size: .
D: TRBD2
DNA: TGCGCCAGCAGCTTCAGACTAGCGGGAGCGGACGGGGAGCTGTTTTTT
CDR3: CASSFRLAGADGELFF

V: TRBV20-1
J: TRBJ2-5
size: .
D: .
DNA: TGCAGTGCTAGTATCCAGGGCATTTCGGAGACCCAGTACTTC
CDR3: CSASIQGISETQYF

V: TRBV7-9
J: TRBJ2-6
size: .
D: .
DNA: TGTGCCAGCAGTCCTGTCCCTGGGGCCAACGTCCTGACTTTC
CDR3: CASSPVPGANVLTF

V: TRBV2
J: TRBJ2-1
size: .
D: .
DNA: TGTGCCAGCAGACAATCGGAGGATGAGCAGTTCTTC
CDR3: CASRQSEDEQFF

V: TRBV5-1
J: TRBJ1-1
size: .
D: .
DNA: TGCGCCAGCAGCTTAGGGGGTCTCTCTGAAGCTTTCTTT
CDR3: CASSLGGLSEAFF

V: TRBV20-1
J: TRBJ1-1
size: few
D: .
DNA: TGCAGTGCTAGTCCTGGACCGTCTAACACTGAAGCTTTCTTT
CDR3: CSASPGPSNTEAFF

V: TRBV7-9
J: TRBJ1-4
size: .
D: TRBD1
DNA: TGTGCCAGCAGCTTAGGTCTAGGGGACAGTACCTCAACTAATGAAAAACTGTTTTTT
CDR3: CASSLGLGDSTSTNEKLFF

V: TRBV15
J: TRBJ1-1
size: .
D: .
DNA: TGTGCCACCAGCCAAGAGGGCAGGGATGAAGCTTTCTTT
CDR3: CATSQEGRDEAFF

V: TRBV5-8
J: TRBJ2-5
size: few
D: .
DNA: TGTGCCAGCAGCTTGGGGCGGGGCCGGGAGACCCAGTACTTC
CDR3: CASSLGRGRETQYF

V: TRBV20-1
J: TRBJ1-1
size: .
D: .
DNA: TGCAGTGCTAGAGATGAGGGTGGGAGGGCTGAAGCTTTCTTT
CDR3: CSARDEGGRAEAFF

V: TRBV10-3
J: TRBJ2-7
size: .
D: .
DNA: TGTGCCATCAGTCGAACCCGGAGTAGCGGTAACCTTTCCTACGAGCAGTACTTC
CDR3: CAISRTRSSGNLSYEQYF

V: TRBV7-3
J: TRBJ1-1
size: .
D: .
DNA: TGTGCCTGGCCACAGGCTTCGAACACTGAAGCTTTCTTT
CDR3: CAWPQASNTEAFF

V: TRBV11-2
J: TRBJ1-1
size: .
D: .
DNA: TGTGCCAGCAGGCGGGTGGGGGGAAAGAGCACTGAAGCTTTCTTT
CDR3: CASRRVGGKSTEAFF

V: TRBV10-3
J: TRBJ2-5
size: few
D: .
DNA: TGTGCCATCAGTGAAGGGGGGCTTTCGGGAGTGAGAGAGACCCAGTACTTC
CDR3: CAISEGGLSGVRETQYF

V: TRBV7-8
J: TRBJ1-1
size: few
D: .
DNA: TGTGCCAGCAGCTTCAACAGGGCTTTGAACACTGAAGCTTTCTTT
CDR3: CASSFNRALNTEAFF

V: TRBV6-5
J: TRBJ2-2
size: .
D: .
DNA: TGTGCCAGCAGTTACTCCGAAACCGGGGAGCTGTTTTTT
CDR3: CASSYSETGELFF

V: TRBV15
J: TRBJ2-7
size: .
D: .
DNA: TGTGCCACCAGCAGAGAAGGCAGGGTCTCCGAGCAGTACTTC
CDR3: CATSREGRVSEQYF

V: TRBV7-2
J: TRBJ1-5
size: many
D: .
DNA: TGTGCCAGCAGGCGGACACCGAGTAGCAATCAGCCCCAGCATTTT
CDR3: CASRRTPSSNQPQHF

V: TRBV15
J: TRBJ2-2
size: .
D: .
DNA: TGTGCCACCAGCACTGGGGGAAACACCGGGGAGCTGTTTTTT
CDR3: CATSTGGNTGELFF

V: TRBV29-1
J: TRBJ1-1
size: many
D: .
DNA: TGCAGCGTGGCGGGCGGGCCTATGAACACTGAAGCTTTCTTT
CDR3: CSVAGGPMNTEAFF

V: TRBV15
J: TRBJ2-6
size: .
D: TRBD2
DNA: TGTGCCACCAGCAGACGGGAGGGCCTCTCTGGGGCCAACGTCCTGACTTTC
CDR3: CATSRREGLSGANVLTF

V: TRBV7-8
J: TRBJ2-7
size: .
D: .
DNA: TGTGCCAGCAGCGAGACTGGGTACGAGCAGTACTTC
CDR3: CASSETGYEQYF

V: TRBV20-1
J: TRBJ1-3
size: few
D: .
DNA: TGCAGTGCCACGGGGGGGGCTGGAAACACCATATATTTT
CDR3: CSATGGAGNTIYF

V: TRBV2
J: TRBJ2-7
size: .
D: .
DNA: TGTGCCAGCAGTGAAATGTCACAGGGTGAGGAGCAGTACTTC
CDR3: CASSEMSQGEEQYF

V: TRBV7-9
J: TRBJ1-5
size: many
D: .
DNA: TGTGCCAGCAGCTTAGCGCTCCAGCCCCAGCATTTT
CDR3: CASSLALQPQHF

V: TRBV29-1
J: TRBJ2-3
size: .
D: TRBD1
DNA: TGCAGCGCGTCGGACAGGGAAAGGGATTTT
CDR3: CSASDRERDF

V: TRBV7-9
J: TRBJ1-1
size: many
D: .
DNA: TGTGCCAGCAGCTTAGTACGCTTGGACACTGAAGCTTTCTTT
CDR3: CASSLVRLDTEAFF

V: TRBV25-1
J: TRBJ2-5
size: many
D: TRBD1
DNA: TGTGCCAGCAGTGAATGGGAACAGGGGATCCAAGAGACCCAGTACTTC
CDR3: CASSEWEQGIQETQYF

V: TRBV12-3/TRBV12-4
J: TRBJ2-7
size: few
D: .
DNA: TGTGCCAGCAGTTCCTGGACTGCGGCCTACGAGCAGTACTTC
CDR3: CASSSWTAAYEQYF

V: TRBV29-1
J: TRBJ1-1
size: many
D: .
DNA: TGCAGCGTTATTATACTGAACACTGAAGCTTTCTTT
CDR3: CSVIILNTEAFF

V: TRBV10-3
J: TRBJ1-2
size: .
D: .
DNA: TGTGCCATCACCCCCTCGTCCGCCGCTAACTATGGCTACACCTTC
CDR3: CAITPSSAANYGYTF

V: TRBV15
J: TRBJ1-2
size: .
D: .
DNA: TGTGCCACCAGCCCCCCTTACGGGAATAACTATGGCTACACCTTC
CDR3: CATSPPYGNNYGYTF

V: TRBV7-9
J: TRBJ2-3
size: .
D: TRBD2
DNA: TGTGCCAGCAGCGGGACTAGCGGGAGGGCGAATTTT
CDR3: CASSGTSGRANF

V: TRBV12-3/TRBV12-4
J: TRBJ1-5
size: few
D: .
DNA: TGTGCCAGCAGCGCGGCGAGGGGACCCAATCAGCCCCAGCATTTT
CDR3: CASSAARGPNQPQHF